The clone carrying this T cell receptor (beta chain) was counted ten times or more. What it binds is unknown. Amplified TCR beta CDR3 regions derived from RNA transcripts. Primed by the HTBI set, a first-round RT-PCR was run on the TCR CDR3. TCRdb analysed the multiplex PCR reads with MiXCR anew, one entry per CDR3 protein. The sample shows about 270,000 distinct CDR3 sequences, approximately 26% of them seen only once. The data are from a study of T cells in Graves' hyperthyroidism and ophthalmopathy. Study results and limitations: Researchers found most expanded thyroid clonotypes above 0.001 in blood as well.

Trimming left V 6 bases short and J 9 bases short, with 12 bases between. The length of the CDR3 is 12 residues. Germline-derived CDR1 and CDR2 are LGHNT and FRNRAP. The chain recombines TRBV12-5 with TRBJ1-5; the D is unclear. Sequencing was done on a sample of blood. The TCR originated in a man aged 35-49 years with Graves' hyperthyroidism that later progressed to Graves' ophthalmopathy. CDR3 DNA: TGTGCTAGTGGCGCGCCCCTCTCGCCCCAGCATTTT. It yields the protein CASGAPLSPQHF. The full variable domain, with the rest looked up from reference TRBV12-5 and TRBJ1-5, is DARVTQTPRHKVTEMGQEVTMRCQPILGHNTVFWYRQTMMQGLELLAYFRNRAPLDDSGMPKDRFSAEMPDATLATLKIQPSEPRDSAVYFCASGAPLSPQHFGDGTRLSIL.